What follows are 15 T cell receptor beta chains derived from one specimen sequenced in a study of control samples from healthy donors and cancer patients. Here immunoSEQ multiplex PCR was the method, and the copy in TCRdb shows in-frame clones only, minus some. The sample has about 130,000 clones, approximately 92% seen once. Material: PBMCs. The receptors shown here come from a man older than 75 with head and neck cancer.

This chain links TRBV2 with TRBJ2-6; D call uncertain. V was shortened by 5 bases and J by 0 bases, with 5 bases between the two germline ends. This CDR3 region has 14 residues. Germline CDR1 SNHLY, CDR2 FYNNEI. Written as DNA, the CDR3 is TGTGCCAGCAGTAAAAGCTCTGGGGCCAACGTCCTGACTTTC. Its protein product is CASSKSSGANVLTF.

The V gene is TRBV13, the J gene TRBJ2-7, with D possibly TRBD1 on 5 matching bases. This CDR3 has 14 amino acids. Trimming cost V 6 bases and J 1 base, with 13 bases left between them. Germline-derived CDR1 and CDR2 are PRHDT and FYEKMQ (reference sequence). The CDR3 protein is CASSIFAGSYEQYF. Here the CDR3 DNA reads TGTGCCAGCAGTATCTTCGCAGGGTCCTACGAGCAGTACTTC.

The V and J genes are TRBV7-6 and TRBJ2-3; 9 bases map to TRBD2. V lost 5 bases, J lost 4 bases, and 10 bases stayed unmatched. Germline CDR1 SGHVS, CDR2 FNYEAQ. There are 16 residues in the CDR3. CDR3 sequence reads: CASSALGSGGPDTQYF. CDR3 sequence (DNA): TGTGCCAGCAGCGCCCTGGGCAGCGGGGGGCCAGATACGCAGTATTTT.

Turning to this clone: An end of the junction does not agree with germline; a read error may underlie this. Other DNA sequences in the sample encode the same CDR3. The chain combines TRBV19 with TRBJ1-2; 8 bases fit TRBD1. The length of the CDR3 is 14 residues. Germline values: CDR1 LNHDA, CDR2 SQIVND (reference sequence). The CDR3 region has the DNA TGTGCCAGTAGTTTAGACAGGGGCAACTATGGCTACACCTTC. As protein: CASSLDRGNYGYTF.

This chain uses TRBV7-7 with TRBJ2-3; D ambiguous. The V gene lost 2 bases and the J gene lost 3 bases, with 6 bases spanning the gap. The CDR3 length is 13 residues. Germline V CDR1 and CDR2: SSHAT, FNYEAQ (reference sequence). The chain's CDR3 is CASSLFGTDTQYF. Here the CDR3 DNA reads TGTGCCAGCAGCTTATTTGGTACAGATACGCAGTATTTT. Based on the CDR3 plus reference TRBV7-7 and TRBJ2-3, the full variable domain is GAGVSQSPRYKVTKRGQDVTLRCDPISSHATLYWYQQALGQGPEFLTYFNYEAQPDKSGLPSDRFSAERPEGSISTLTIQRTEQRDSAMYRCASSLFGTDTQYFGPGTRLTVL.

The chain uses TRBV5-1 and TRBJ1-2; D might be TRBD1 (6 bases). CDR1 and CDR2 (germline): SGHRS, YFSETQ. Trimming pared 3 bases from V and 8 bases from J, leaving 14 bases between. CDR3 size: 13 residues. Written as DNA, the CDR3 is TGCGCCAGCAGCTACAGGGTGGCGGACGGCTACACCTTC. Its translation: CASSYRVADGYTF.

V is TRBV6-5 and J is TRBJ2-2; no firm D call. The germline V gene has CDR1 MNHEY and CDR2 SVGAGI. V gave up 6 bases and J gave up 6 bases, with 11 bases separating them. The CDR3 spans 13 residues. The CDR3 coding sequence is TGTGCCAGCAGAAGACTGTCAGCCGGGGAGCTGTTTTTT. Translated, it gives CASRRLSAGELFF.

The CDR3 is CASSQRNRGGEQYF. CDR3 coding DNA: TGTGCCAGCAGCCAACGAAACAGGGGTGGCGAGCAGTACTTC. The gene calls are TRBV3-1 (or the pseudogene TRBV3-2) and TRBJ2-7, with 7 bases fitting TRBD1. The CDR3 loop spans 14 amino acids. Germline values: CDR1 LGHDT, CDR2 YNNKEL (reference sequence). After removal of 2 bases from V and 6 bases from J, the junction contained 7 bases not matched to a gene.

V gene TRBV5-4 combines with J gene TRBJ1-6; 8 bases are a match to TRBD1. The CDR3 extends over 19 amino acids. V trimming: 3 bases; J trimming: 3 bases; junction bases outside the gene matches: 14. CDR1 and CDR2 (germline): SGHNT, YYREEE (reference sequence). For the CDR3, the DNA is TGTGCCAGCAGCTATCGGACAGGGAGGAGGGGTGGCTATAATTCACCCCTCCACTTT. Residues: CASSYRTGRRGGYNSPLHF.

This clone was counted a few times. The chain has TRBV6-5 and TRBJ2-7; 11 nucleotides align to TRBD1. CDR1 and CDR2 (germline): MNHEY, SVGAGI. J was trimmed by 7 bases and V by 6 bases; bases with no gene match: 11. The CDR3 is 15 residues long. CDR3 amino acids: CASSPTGQGAGEQYF. The CDR3 coding sequence is TGTGCCAGCAGCCCGACAGGACAGGGGGCGGGTGAGCAGTACTTC.

The chain employs TRBV13 and TRBJ1-1; D perhaps matches TRBD1 (5 bases). The CDR3 sequence is 13 residues long. Trimming cost V 3 bases and J 11 bases, with 16 bases left between them. The germline V gene has CDR1 PRHDT and CDR2 FYEKMQ (reference sequence). The DNA of the CDR3 is TGTGCCAGCAGCTTTGATGTGTGGGGCGCGGCTTTCTTT. Amino acid sequence: CASSFDVWGAAFF.

The genes are TRBV10-1 and TRBJ1-6; unclear D gene. The CDR3 runs to 13 residues. Trimming removed 3 bases from V and 9 bases from J, with 9 bases in between. CDR1 is WNHNN, CDR2 SYGVQD, per germline (reference sequence). The CDR3 DNA reads TGCGCCAGCAGTGATCGGCGTTCTTCACCCCTCCACTTT. It translates to CASSDRRSSPLHF.

This chain connects TRBV5-1 to TRBJ1-4; possible D gene TRBD1, 6 bases. V was trimmed by 2 bases and J by 4 bases, leaving 15 bases between them. CDR1 and CDR2 (germline): SGHRS, YFSETQ. CDR3 length equals 16 residues. The CDR3 coding sequence is TGCGCCAGCAGCTTCAATTCCGGGACACGTAATGAAAAACTGTTTTTT. Its translation: CASSFNSGTRNEKLFF.

The chain employs TRBV15 and TRBJ1-6; D perhaps matches TRBD1 (6 bases). Trimming stripped 5 bases from V and 9 bases from J, with 14 bases between. The CDR3 is 14 amino acids. Germline V CDR1 and CDR2: LNHNV, YYDKDF (reference sequence). CDR3 in DNA: TGTGCCACCAGCCCCACGACAGGACCTTCACCCCTCCACTTT. Amino acids: CATSPTTGPSPLHF.

This chain connects TRBV19 to TRBJ2-1; D might be TRBD1 (5 bases). The germline V and J ends were trimmed by 7 bases and 12 bases, with 13 bases remaining between them. Germline values: CDR1 LNHDA, CDR2 SQIVND (reference sequence). This CDR3 comprises 11 residues. CDR3 loop: CASMQGGGQFF. For the CDR3, the DNA is TGTGCCAGTATGCAGGGCGGCGGGCAGTTCTTC.